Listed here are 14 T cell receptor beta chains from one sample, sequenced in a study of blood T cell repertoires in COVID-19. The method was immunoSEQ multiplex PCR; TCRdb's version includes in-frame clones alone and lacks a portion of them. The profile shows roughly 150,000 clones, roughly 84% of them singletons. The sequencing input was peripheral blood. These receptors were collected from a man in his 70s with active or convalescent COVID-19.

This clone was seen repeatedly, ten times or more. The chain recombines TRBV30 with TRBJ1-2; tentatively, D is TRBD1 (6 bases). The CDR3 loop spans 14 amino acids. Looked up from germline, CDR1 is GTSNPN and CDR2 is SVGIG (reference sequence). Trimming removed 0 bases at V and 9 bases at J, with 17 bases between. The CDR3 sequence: CAWSVFEDSVSYTF. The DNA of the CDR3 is TGTGCCTGGAGTGTATTCGAGGACAGCGTCAGCTACACCTTC.

The CDR3 loop is CASSADRAANEKLFF. The CDR3, as DNA: TGTGCCAGTAGTGCGGACAGGGCTGCTAATGAAAAACTGTTTTTT. The V and J genes are TRBV19 and TRBJ1-4, with 8 bases fitting TRBD1. Germline V gene sequence: CDR1 LNHDA, CDR2 SQIVND (reference sequence). V lost 5 bases, J lost 3 bases, and 5 bases stayed unmatched. The CDR3 totals 15 residues.

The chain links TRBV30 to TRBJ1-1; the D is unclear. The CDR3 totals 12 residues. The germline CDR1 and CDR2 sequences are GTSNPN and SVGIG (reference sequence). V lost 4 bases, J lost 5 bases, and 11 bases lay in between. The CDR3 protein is CAWTGRGTEAFF. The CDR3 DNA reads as TGTGCCTGGACAGGTCGAGGGACTGAAGCTTTCTTT.

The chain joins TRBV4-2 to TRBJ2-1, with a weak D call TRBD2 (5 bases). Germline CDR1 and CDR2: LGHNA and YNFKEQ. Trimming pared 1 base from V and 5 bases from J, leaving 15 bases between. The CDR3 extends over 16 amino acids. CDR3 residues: CASSQAVSADDNEQFF. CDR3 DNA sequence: TGTGCCAGCAGCCAAGCTGTTAGCGCGGACGACAATGAGCAGTTCTTC.

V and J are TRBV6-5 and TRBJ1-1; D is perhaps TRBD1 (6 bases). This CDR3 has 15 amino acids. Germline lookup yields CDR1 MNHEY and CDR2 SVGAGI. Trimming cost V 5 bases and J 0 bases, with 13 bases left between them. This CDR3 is CASSTQGNMNTEAFF. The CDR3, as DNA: TGTGCCAGCAGTACGCAGGGGAATATGAACACTGAAGCTTTCTTT.

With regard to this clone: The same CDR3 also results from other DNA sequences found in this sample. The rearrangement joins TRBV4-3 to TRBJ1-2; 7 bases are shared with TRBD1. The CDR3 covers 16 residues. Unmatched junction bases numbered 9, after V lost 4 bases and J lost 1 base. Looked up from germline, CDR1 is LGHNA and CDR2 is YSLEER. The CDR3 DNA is TGCGCCAGCAGCCCCCGCCGGGACAGAGGTAACTATGGCTACACCTTC. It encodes CASSPRRDRGNYGYTF.

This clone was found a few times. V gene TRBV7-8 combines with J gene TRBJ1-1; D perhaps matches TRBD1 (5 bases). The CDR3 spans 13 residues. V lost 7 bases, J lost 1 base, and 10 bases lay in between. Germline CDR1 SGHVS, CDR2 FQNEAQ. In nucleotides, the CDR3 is TGTGCCAGCACATTACAGGAGAACACTGAAGCTTTCTTT. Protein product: CASTLQENTEAFF.

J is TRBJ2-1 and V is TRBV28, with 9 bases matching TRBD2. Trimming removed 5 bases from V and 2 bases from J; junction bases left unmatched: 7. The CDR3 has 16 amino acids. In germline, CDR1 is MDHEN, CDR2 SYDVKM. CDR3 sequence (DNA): TGTGCCAGCAGTGTATTAGCGGGAGCCCCCTACAATGAGCAGTTCTTC. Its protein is CASSVLAGAPYNEQFF.

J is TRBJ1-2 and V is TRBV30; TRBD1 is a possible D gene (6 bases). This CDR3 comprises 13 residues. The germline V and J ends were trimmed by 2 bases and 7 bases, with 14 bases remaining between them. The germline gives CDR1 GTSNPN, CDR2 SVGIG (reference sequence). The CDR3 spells CAWSLGGWSGYTF. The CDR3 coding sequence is TGTGCCTGGAGTCTAGGGGGTTGGTCTGGCTACACCTTC.

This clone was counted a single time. The CDR3 bases are TGCGCCAGCAGCCCTCTATGGGACAGCTCCCATGGAAAACTGTTTTTT. As protein: CASSPLWDSSHGKLFF. J is TRBJ1-4 and V is TRBV4-3; 7 bases are shared with TRBD1. The ends lost 4 bases at V and 10 bases at J; junction bases unmatched: 15. Per germline, CDR1 LGHNA and CDR2 YSLEER. This CDR3 has 16 residues.

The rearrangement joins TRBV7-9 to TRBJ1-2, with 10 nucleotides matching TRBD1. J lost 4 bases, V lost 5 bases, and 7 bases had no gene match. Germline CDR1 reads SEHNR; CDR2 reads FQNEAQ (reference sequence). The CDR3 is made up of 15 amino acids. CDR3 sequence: CASSLGTGDAYGYTF. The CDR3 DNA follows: TGTGCCAGCAGCCTTGGGACAGGGGACGCCTATGGCTACACCTTC.

CDR3: CASSLSPRAAKNEKLFF. For the CDR3, the DNA is TGTGCCAGCTCACTATCACCCAGGGCAGCTAAAAATGAAAAACTGTTTTTT. The rearrangement joins TRBV18 to TRBJ1-4, with TRBD1 as a possible D gene (5 bases). Germline assignment: CDR1 KGHSH and CDR2 LQKENI. Trimming stripped 4 bases from V and 5 bases from J, with 20 bases between. The CDR3 has 17 residues.

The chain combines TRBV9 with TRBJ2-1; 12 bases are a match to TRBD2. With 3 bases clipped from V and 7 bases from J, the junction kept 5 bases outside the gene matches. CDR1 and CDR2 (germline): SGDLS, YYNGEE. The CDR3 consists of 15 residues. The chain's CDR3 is CASSAPGLAGNEQFF. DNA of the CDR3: TGTGCCAGCAGCGCCCCTGGACTAGCGGGGAATGAGCAGTTCTTC.

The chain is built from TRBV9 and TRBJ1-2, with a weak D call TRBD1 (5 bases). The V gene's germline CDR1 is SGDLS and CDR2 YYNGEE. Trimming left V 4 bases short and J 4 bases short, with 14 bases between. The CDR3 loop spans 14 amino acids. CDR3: CASSNGQGGYGYTF. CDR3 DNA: TGTGCCAGCAGCAACGGCCAGGGAGGCTATGGCTACACCTTC.